The rows below give T cell receptor beta chains drawn from one sample of a study of blood T cell repertoires in COVID-19. Generated by immunoSEQ multiplex PCR, the TCRdb table keeps only in-frame clones and is missing some. This table has roughly 29,000 clones, roughly 84% appearing once. The specimen sequenced was peripheral blood. The receptors were gathered from an elderly man with active COVID-19. CDR3s include the opening cysteine and the closing phenylalanine or tryptophan. The order of the fields is CDR3 protein, CDR3 DNA, clone size, J gene, V gene, D gene. A D gene is named only where the DNA matches it firmly. Expanded clones are given a class, and other clones once, few, many or no size at all.

CASSIGTGMNTEAFF | TGCGCCAGCAGCATCGGGACAGGCATGAACACTGAAGCTTTCTTT | . | TRBJ1-1 | TRBV5-1 | TRBD1
CASSQAYEQYF | TGTGCCAGCAGCCAAGCATACGAGCAGTACTTC | . | TRBJ2-7 | TRBV3-1/TRBV3-2 | .
CSASWGGSDNEQFF | TGCAGTGCTAGTTGGGGGGGGTCGGACAATGAGCAGTTCTTC | . | TRBJ2-1 | TRBV20-1 | TRBD2
CASSLTPGQPQHF | TGTGCCAGCAGCTTAACCCCAGGGCAGCCCCAGCATTTT | . | TRBJ1-5 | TRBV7-7 | .
CASSIGWRRRDEKLFF | TGTGCCAGTAGTATAGGATGGCGTCGGAGGGATGAAAAACTGTTTTTT | . | TRBJ1-4 | TRBV19 | .
CSDLTSGGRAYNEQFF | TGCAGCGACCTTACTAGCGGGGGGAGAGCCTACAATGAGCAGTTCTTC | few | TRBJ2-1 | TRBV29-1 | TRBD2
CASSQERDRGNSPLHF | TGCGCCAGCAGCCAAGAAAGGGACAGGGGAAATTCACCCCTCCACTTT | . | TRBJ1-6 | TRBV4-1 | TRBD1
CASSLAGASYNEQFF | TGCGCCAGCAGCTTGGCCGGTGCGTCCTACAATGAGCAGTTCTTC | once | TRBJ2-1 | TRBV5-1 | .
CASSLDPAGAVGEQFF | TGTGCCAGCAGCTTGGATCCGGCGGGGGCGGTTGGCGAGCAGTTCTTC | . | TRBJ2-1 | TRBV5-4 | .
CASRPLAGGRPTDTQYF | TGTGCCAGCAGACCACTGGCGGGGGGGCGTCCCACAGATACGCAGTATTTT | . | TRBJ2-3 | TRBV2 | TRBD2
CASSQDQWGQSQSYNEQFF | TGTGCCAGCAGCCAAGATCAATGGGGACAGTCACAATCCTACAATGAGCAGTTCTTC | . | TRBJ2-1 | TRBV14 | TRBD1
CASSQGGPGNTIYF | TGTGCCAGCAGCCAGGGGGGTCCTGGAAACACCATATATTTT | . | TRBJ1-3 | TRBV3-1/TRBV3-2 | .
CASSSQKTSYEQYF | TGTGCCAGCAGTTCACAAAAGACTAGCTACGAGCAGTACTTC | . | TRBJ2-7 | TRBV27 | .
CASSQDRSGGRRDGYTF | TGTGCCAGCAGCCAAGACCGAAGTGGGGGCAGGAGAGATGGCTACACCTTC | . | TRBJ1-2 | TRBV4-2 | .
CASKRAEAYEQYF | TGTGCCAGCAAGAGGGCAGAGGCCTACGAGCAGTACTTC | . | TRBJ2-7 | TRBV6-5 | .
CASTPGGFPKNIQYF | TGTGCCAGTACCCCAGGGGGCTTCCCAAAAAACATTCAGTACTTC | . | TRBJ2-4 | TRBV19 | TRBD1
CASSRDQGQGYNSPLHF | TGTGCCAGCAGCCGGGACCAGGGCCAGGGGTATAATTCACCCCTCCACTTT | once | TRBJ1-6 | TRBV5-5 | .
CASSEAPGFGTDTQYF | TGTGCCAGCAGTGAAGCTCCGGGGTTCGGCACAGATACGCAGTATTTT | . | TRBJ2-3 | TRBV6-1 | .
CASSQGLAGGRETQYF | TGCGCCAGCAGCCAAGGACTAGCGGGGGGGAGAGAGACCCAGTACTTC | . | TRBJ2-5 | TRBV4-1 | TRBD2
CASTLARSNGNTGELFF | TGTGCCAGTACCCTAGCCCGTAGCAATGGAAACACCGGGGAGCTGTTTTTT | . | TRBJ2-2 | TRBV19 | .
CASSLMTVNYEQYF | TGTGCCAGCAGCTTAATGACAGTAAACTACGAGCAGTACTTC | few | TRBJ2-7 | TRBV11-2 | .
CASSLGLAGDTQETQYF | TGCGCCAGCAGCCTCGGACTAGCGGGGGACACTCAAGAGACCCAGTACTTC | . | TRBJ2-5 | TRBV5-1 | TRBD2
CASGPGETQYF | TGTGCTAGTGGCCCGGGGGAGACCCAGTACTTC | . | TRBJ2-5 | TRBV12-5 | .
CATSTGRTGNQPQHF | TGTGCCACCAGCACCGGACGGACTGGGAATCAGCCCCAGCATTTT | . | TRBJ1-5 | TRBV15 | .
CASSKSDGSYEQYF | TGTGCCAGCAGTAAGAGCGACGGATCCTACGAGCAGTACTTC | . | TRBJ2-7 | TRBV6-5 | .
CASSLMGQGSLEQYF | TGCGCCAGCAGCTTGATGGGACAGGGATCCCTCGAGCAGTACTTC | . | TRBJ2-7 | TRBV5-1 | TRBD1
CASSDWTGVTTGYGYTF | TGTGCCAGCAGTGACTGGACAGGGGTGACTACTGGTTATGGCTACACCTTC | . | TRBJ1-2 | TRBV6-1 | TRBD1
CASSPTGNTIYF | TGTGCCAGCAGCCCCACAGGAAACACCATATATTTT | . | TRBJ1-3 | TRBV3-1/TRBV3-2 | .
CASSPTRFLDEQFF | TGTGCCAGCAGCCCCACTAGGTTCCTAGATGAGCAGTTCTTC | . | TRBJ2-1 | TRBV27 | .
CASRGAASTLNF | TGTGCCAGCAGGGGGGCAGCTAGCACGTTGAACTTC | . | TRBJ2-5 | TRBV2 | .
CASSGPQGASQVTQYF | TGTGCCAGCAGCGGCCCACAGGGGGCGTCCCAAGTGACCCAGTACTTC | . | TRBJ2-5 | TRBV3-1/TRBV3-2 | TRBD1
CASSLVAEPSYNEQFF | TGCGCCAGCAGCTTGGTAGCGGAACCCTCCTACAATGAGCAGTTCTTC | . | TRBJ2-1 | TRBV5-1 | .
CAWSVLGGGVPQHF | TGTGCCTGGAGTGTACTCGGAGGAGGGGTGCCCCAGCATTTT | . | TRBJ1-5 | TRBV30 | .
CASSRMTSGTDTQYF | TGTGCCAGCAGTCGAATGACTAGCGGAACAGATACGCAGTATTTT | . | TRBJ2-3 | TRBV6-6 | TRBD2
CAISELRGQTEAFF | TGTGCCATCAGTGAGCTCAGGGGGCAAACTGAAGCTTTCTTT | . | TRBJ1-1 | TRBV10-3 | TRBD1
CAWSPRDYGGYTF | TGTGCCTGGAGTCCTCGGGATTACGGGGGCTACACCTTC | . | TRBJ1-2 | TRBV30 | .
CASSLAGPVNYGYTF | TGTGCCAGCAGCTTGGCGGGACCGGTTAACTATGGCTACACCTTC | few | TRBJ1-2 | TRBV27 | .
CASTPRRAGGYGYTF | TGTGCCAGTACCCCGCGGCGGGCAGGGGGCTATGGCTACACCTTC | . | TRBJ1-2 | TRBV19 | TRBD1
CASRGLGNTIYF | TGTGCCTCGCGAGGGCTTGGAAACACCATATATTTT | once | TRBJ1-3 | TRBV10-3 | .
CASSRGDSPSYEQYF | TGTGCCAGCAGTCGGGGGGATAGCCCCTCCTACGAGCAGTACTTC | few | TRBJ2-7 | TRBV11-2 | TRBD2
CASSQNTDTQYF | TGTGCCAGCAGCCAAAACACAGATACGCAGTATTTT | once | TRBJ2-3 | TRBV11-3 | .
CASSWSSGGRDTQYF | TGTGCCAGTAGTTGGAGTAGCGGGGGGAGAGATACGCAGTATTTT | . | TRBJ2-3 | TRBV19 | TRBD2
CASATIGGAGAEAFF | TGTGCCAGCGCGACGATCGGGGGTGCCGGGGCTGAAGCTTTCTTT | . | TRBJ1-1 | TRBV6-4 | .
CASSFRGTGIGDEQYF | TGCGCCAGCAGCTTCCGCGGGACAGGTATTGGGGACGAGCAGTACTTC | . | TRBJ2-7 | TRBV5-1 | TRBD1
CASSLRASATGAQYF | TGTGCCAGCAGCCTACGGGCCTCAGCAACGGGGGCGCAGTATTTT | . | TRBJ2-3 | TRBV7-9 | .
CASSLFHWEYSNQPQHF | TGTGCCAGCAGTTTATTCCACTGGGAGTACAGCAATCAGCCCCAGCATTTT | once | TRBJ1-5 | TRBV27 | .